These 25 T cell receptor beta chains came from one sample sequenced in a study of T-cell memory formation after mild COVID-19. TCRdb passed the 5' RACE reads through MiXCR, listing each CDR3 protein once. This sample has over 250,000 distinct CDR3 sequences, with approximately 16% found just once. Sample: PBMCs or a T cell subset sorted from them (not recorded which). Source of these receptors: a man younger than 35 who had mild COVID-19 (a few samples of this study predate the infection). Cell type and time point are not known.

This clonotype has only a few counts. This CDR3 reads CASSGEATGTVPPYGYTF. In DNA form, the CDR3 reads TGCGCCAGCAGCGGGGAGGCGACAGGGACAGTTCCCCCCTATGGCTACACCTTC. This sequence joins TRBV5-1 and TRBJ1-2; 7 nucleotides line up with TRBD1. V was clipped by 4 bases and J by 4 bases; unmatched bases: 19. There are 18 residues in the CDR3. Germline CDR1 and CDR2: SGHRS and YFSETQ.

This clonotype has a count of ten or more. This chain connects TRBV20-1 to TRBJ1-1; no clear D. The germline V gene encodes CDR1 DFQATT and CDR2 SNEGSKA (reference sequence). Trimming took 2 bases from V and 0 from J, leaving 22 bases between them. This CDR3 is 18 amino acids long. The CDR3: CSARRSVEHLNMNTEAFF. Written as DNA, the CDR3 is TGCAGTGCTAGAAGATCGGTGGAACACCTAAACATGAACACTGAAGCTTTCTTT.

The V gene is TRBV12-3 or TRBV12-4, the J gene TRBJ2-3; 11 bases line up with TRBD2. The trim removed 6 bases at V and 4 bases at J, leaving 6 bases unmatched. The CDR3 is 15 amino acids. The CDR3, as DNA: TGTGCCAGCAGACCAACTAGCGGGAGAGCAGATACGCAGTATTTT. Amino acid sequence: CASRPTSGRADTQYF.

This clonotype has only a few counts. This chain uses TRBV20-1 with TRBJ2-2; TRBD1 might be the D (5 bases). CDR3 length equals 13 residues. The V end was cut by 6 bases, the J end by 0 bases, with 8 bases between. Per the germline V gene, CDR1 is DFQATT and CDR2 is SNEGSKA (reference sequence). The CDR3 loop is CSAKTANTGELFF. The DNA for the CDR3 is TGCAGTGCCAAGACAGCGAACACCGGGGAGCTGTTTTTT.

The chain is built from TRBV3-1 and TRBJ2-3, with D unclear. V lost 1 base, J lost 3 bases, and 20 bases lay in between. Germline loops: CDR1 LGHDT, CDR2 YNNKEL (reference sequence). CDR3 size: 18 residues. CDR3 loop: CASSQVSPPEAATDTQYF. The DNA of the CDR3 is TGTGCCAGCAGCCAAGTAAGTCCCCCCGAGGCAGCAACAGATACGCAGTATTTT.

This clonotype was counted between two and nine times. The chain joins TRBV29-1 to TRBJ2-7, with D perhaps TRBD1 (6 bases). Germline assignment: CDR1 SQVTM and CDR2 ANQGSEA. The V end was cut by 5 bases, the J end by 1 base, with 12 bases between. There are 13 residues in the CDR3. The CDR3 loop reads CSVLRQASYEQYF. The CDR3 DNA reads TGCAGCGTTCTCCGACAGGCTTCCTACGAGCAGTACTTC.

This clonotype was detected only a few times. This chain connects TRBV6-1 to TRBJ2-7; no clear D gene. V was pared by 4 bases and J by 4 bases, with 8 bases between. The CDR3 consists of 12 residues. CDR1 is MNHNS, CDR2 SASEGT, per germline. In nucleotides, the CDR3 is TGTGCCAGCAGTGTATTGAGGTACGAGCAGTACTTC. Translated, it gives CASSVLRYEQYF.

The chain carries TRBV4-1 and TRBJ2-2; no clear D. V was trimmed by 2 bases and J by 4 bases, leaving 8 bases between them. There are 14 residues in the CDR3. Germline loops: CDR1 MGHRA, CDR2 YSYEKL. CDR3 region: CASSQLLLTGELFF. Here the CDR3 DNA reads TGCGCCAGCAGCCAACTCCTGCTCACCGGGGAGCTGTTTTTT.

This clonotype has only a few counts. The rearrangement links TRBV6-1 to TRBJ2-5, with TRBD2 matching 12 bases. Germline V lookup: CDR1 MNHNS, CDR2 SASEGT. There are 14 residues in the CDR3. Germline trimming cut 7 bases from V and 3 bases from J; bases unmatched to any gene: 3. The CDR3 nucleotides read TGTGCCAGCACTAGCGGGGGGGCCGAAGAGACCCAGTACTTC. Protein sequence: CASTSGGAEETQYF.

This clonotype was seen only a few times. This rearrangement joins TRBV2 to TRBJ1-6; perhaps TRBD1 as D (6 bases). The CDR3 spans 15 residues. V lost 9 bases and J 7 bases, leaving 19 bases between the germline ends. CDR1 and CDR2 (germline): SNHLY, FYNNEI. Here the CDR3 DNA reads TGTGCCAGACAGGGAGCGCCGGCCCTCAATTCACCCCTCCACTTT. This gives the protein CARQGAPALNSPLHF.

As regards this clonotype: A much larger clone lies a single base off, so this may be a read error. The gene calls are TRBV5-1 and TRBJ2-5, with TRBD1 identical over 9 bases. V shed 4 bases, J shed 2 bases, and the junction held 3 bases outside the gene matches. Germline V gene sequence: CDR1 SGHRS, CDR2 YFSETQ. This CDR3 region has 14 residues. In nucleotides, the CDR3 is TGCGCCAGCAGCACGGGACAGGGACAAGAGACCCAGTACTTC. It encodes CASSTGQGQETQYF.

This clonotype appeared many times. This chain's CDR3 is CATSDLVSGGTSTDTQYF. The CDR3 nucleotides are TGTGCCACCAGTGATTTAGTCAGCGGGGGAACTAGCACAGATACGCAGTATTTT. The rearrangement joins TRBV24-1 to TRBJ2-3; 8 positions match TRBD2. With 1 base clipped from V and 0 bases from J, the junction kept 8 bases outside the gene matches. The CDR3 consists of 18 residues. Per the germline V gene, CDR1 is KGHDR and CDR2 is SFDVKD.

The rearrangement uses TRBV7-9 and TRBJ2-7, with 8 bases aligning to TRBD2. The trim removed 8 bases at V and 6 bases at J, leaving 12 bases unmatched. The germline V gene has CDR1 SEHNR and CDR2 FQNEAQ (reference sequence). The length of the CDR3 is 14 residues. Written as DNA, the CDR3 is TGTGCCAGCGCATACCATGGGACTAGTGGCGAGCAGTACTTC. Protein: CASAYHGTSGEQYF. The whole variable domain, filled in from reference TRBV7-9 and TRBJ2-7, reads DTGVSQNPRHKITKRGQNVTFRCDPISEHNRLYWYRQTLGQGPEFLTYFQNEAQLEKSRLLSDRFSAERPKGSFSTLEIQRTEQGDSAMYLCASAYHGTSGEQYFGPGTRLTVT.

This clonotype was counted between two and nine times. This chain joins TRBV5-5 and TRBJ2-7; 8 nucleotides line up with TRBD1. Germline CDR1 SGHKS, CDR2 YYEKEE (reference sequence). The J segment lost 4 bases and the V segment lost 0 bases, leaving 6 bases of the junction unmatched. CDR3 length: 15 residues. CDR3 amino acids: CASSLVTGAEYEQYF. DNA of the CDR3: TGTGCCAGCAGCTTGGTGACAGGGGCGGAATACGAGCAGTACTTC.

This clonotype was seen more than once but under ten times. The DNA for the CDR3 is TGTGCCAGCAGTTTCTTAGGGGGGACAGGCCTAGCTAACTATGGCTACACCTTC. It is translated as CASSFLGGTGLANYGYTF. J is TRBJ1-2 and V is TRBV6-6; 8 bases agree with TRBD1. The CDR3 runs to 18 residues. With V trimmed by 4 bases and J by 0 bases, 13 bases remained unmatched. Germline V lookup: CDR1 MNHNY, CDR2 SVGAGI (reference sequence).

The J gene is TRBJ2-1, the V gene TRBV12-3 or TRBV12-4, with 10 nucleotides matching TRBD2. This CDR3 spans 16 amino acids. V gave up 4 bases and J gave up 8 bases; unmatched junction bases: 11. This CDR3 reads CASSWGGLAGDYEQFF. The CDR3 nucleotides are TGTGCCAGCAGTTGGGGAGGTCTAGCGGGGGACTATGAGCAGTTCTTC.

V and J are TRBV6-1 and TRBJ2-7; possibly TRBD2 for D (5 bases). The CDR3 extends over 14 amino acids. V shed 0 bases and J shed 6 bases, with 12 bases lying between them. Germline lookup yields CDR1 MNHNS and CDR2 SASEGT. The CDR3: CASSEAGRGFEQYV. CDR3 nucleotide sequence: TGTGCCAGCAGTGAAGCAGGGAGAGGCTTCGAGCAGTACGTC.

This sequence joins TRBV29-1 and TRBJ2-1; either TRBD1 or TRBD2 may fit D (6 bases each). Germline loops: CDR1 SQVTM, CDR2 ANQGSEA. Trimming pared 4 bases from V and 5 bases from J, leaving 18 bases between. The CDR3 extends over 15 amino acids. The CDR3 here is CSVVGTWGANNEQFF. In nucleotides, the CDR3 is TGCAGCGTTGTTGGGACGTGGGGGGCGAACAATGAGCAGTTCTTC.

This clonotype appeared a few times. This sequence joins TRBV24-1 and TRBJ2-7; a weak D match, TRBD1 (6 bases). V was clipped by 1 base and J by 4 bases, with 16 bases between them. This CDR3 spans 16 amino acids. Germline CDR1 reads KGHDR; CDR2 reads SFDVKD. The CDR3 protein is CATSDFHNRAGYEQYF. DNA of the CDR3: TGTGCCACCAGTGATTTCCACAACAGGGCAGGTTACGAGCAGTACTTC.

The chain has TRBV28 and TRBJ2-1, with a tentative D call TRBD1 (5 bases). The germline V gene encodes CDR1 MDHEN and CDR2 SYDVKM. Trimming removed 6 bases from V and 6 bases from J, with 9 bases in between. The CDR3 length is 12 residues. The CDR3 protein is CASRGLVNEQFF. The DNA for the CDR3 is TGTGCCAGCAGGGGGCTAGTCAATGAGCAGTTCTTC.

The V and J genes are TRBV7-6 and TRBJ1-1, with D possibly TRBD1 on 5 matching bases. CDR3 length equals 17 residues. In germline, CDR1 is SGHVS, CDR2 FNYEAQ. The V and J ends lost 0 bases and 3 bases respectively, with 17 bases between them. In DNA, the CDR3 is TGTGCCAGCAGCTTAGCGTCCGGTCAGGGATTGGACACTGAAGCTTTCTTT. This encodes CASSLASGQGLDTEAFF.

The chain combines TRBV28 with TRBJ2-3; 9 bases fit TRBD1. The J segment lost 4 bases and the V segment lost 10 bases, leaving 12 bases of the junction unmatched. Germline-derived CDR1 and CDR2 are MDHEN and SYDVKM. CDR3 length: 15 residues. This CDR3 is CATSTPGQGSDTQYF. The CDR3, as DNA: TGTGCCACCTCTACTCCGGGACAGGGATCAGATACGCAGTATTTT.

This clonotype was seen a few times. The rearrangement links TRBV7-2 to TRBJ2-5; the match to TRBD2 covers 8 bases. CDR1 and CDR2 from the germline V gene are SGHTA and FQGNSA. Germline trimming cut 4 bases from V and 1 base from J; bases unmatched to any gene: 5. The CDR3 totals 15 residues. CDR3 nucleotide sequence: TGTGCCAGCAGCTGGGATAGCGGGATCCAAGAGACCCAGTACTTC. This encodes CASSWDSGIQETQYF.

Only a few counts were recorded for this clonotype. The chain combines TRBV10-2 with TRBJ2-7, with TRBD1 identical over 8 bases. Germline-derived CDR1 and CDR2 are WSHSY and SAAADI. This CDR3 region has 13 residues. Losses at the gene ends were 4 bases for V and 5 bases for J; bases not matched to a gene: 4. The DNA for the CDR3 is TGCGCCAGCAGTGGGACAGGGTACAACGAGCAGTACTTC. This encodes CASSGTGYNEQYF.

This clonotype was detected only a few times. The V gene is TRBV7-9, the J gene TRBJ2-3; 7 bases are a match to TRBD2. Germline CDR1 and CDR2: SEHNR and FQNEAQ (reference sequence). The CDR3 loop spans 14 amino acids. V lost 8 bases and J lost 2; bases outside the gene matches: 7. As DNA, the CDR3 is TGTGCCAGCGGGGAGGGACTCAACACAGATACGCAGTATTTT. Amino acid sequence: CASGEGLNTDTQYF.